In this sample, the clone carrying this T cell receptor (beta chain) turned up a few times. These data come from a study of blood T cells in healthy people across ages. PCR was performed a second time for about 7 to 12 cycles using a sample-barcoded 5' primer and a J-beta primer mix. TCRdb passed the 5' RACE reads through MiXCR, listing each CDR3 protein once. The sample lists 650,000 to 1,000,000 distinct CDR3 sequences, roughly 35% occurring once. CDR3 length: 16 residues. This receptor was obtained from a man younger than 35 in good health. Sequenced material: blood. This chain joins TRBV21-1 and TRBJ1-1; the D call TRBD1 from the table was never checked on the DNA. TRBV21-1 counts as a pseudogene. The CDR3 DNA sequence: TGTGCCAGCAGCAAAAGGAACAGGGAGAAGGGCACTGAAGCTTTCTTT. Translating it yields CASSKRNREKGTEAFF.